The 8 T cell receptor beta chains below all came from one sample that was sequenced in a study of sequential checkpoint blockade in melanoma. Repertoires were generated with immunoSEQ multiplex PCR, while TCRdb's copy carries only in-frame clones and drops some. This table has roughly 20,000 clones, 65% to 85% appearing once. The treatment denotes: randomized to nivolumab then ipilimumab (arm A) or the reverse (arm B). Here the sequenced sample was CD8+ T cells sorted from blood (inferred from file names), taken from a patient given nivolumab and ipilimumab in sequence. These receptors all come from a human donor with melanoma.

This rearrangement joins TRBV9 to TRBJ2-7, with D tentatively TRBD2 (6 bases). This CDR3 is built from 15 residues. Germline V gene sequence: CDR1 SGDLS, CDR2 YYNGEE. The V end was cut by 2 bases, the J end by 2 bases, with 14 bases between. The CDR3 coding sequence is TGTGCCAGCAGCGTCGCTCCGGGACTTACCTACGAGCAGTACTTC. Encoded protein: CASSVAPGLTYEQYF.

The chain is built from TRBV27 and TRBJ2-5, with a possible D match to TRBD2 (5 bases). Trimming took off 7 bases at V and 3 bases at J, with 9 bases between the two ends. The CDR3 sequence is 12 residues long. The germline CDR1 and CDR2 sequences are MNHEY and SMNVEV (reference sequence). The chain's CDR3 is CASKAGEETQYF. In DNA, the CDR3 is TGTGCCAGCAAGGCCGGGGAAGAGACCCAGTACTTC.

The V call is TRBV4-2, the J call TRBJ2-7; 8 positions agree with TRBD2. This CDR3 region has 13 residues. The J segment lost 3 bases and the V segment lost 5 bases, leaving 3 bases of the junction unmatched. Germline CDR1 is LGHNA and CDR2 is YNFKEQ. CDR3 sequence: CASSGGTSYEQYF. The CDR3 DNA reads as TGTGCCAGCAGCGGCGGGACTAGCTACGAGCAGTACTTC.

The chain couples TRBV15 to TRBJ1-4; TRBD1 matches at 7 bases. The V gene end was trimmed by 4 bases and the J gene end by 8 bases; junction bases not matched to a gene: 4. CDR3 length: 13 amino acids. Germline CDR1 is LNHNV and CDR2 is YYDKDF (reference sequence). The CDR3 loop is CATSTHRGEKLFF. The CDR3 nucleotides read TGTGCCACCAGCACGCACAGGGGCGAAAAACTGTTTTTT.

This rearrangement joins TRBV5-7 to TRBJ2-5; D perhaps matches TRBD1 (6 bases). Being an ORF, TRBV5-7 has a function that is uncertain. The CDR3 totals 14 residues. The ends were cut back, 0 bases at V and 3 bases at J, with 9 bases in the middle. CDR3 amino acids: CASSLAWDKETQYF. The CDR3 bases are TGTGCCAGCAGCTTGGCTTGGGACAAAGAGACCCAGTACTTC.

The chain uses TRBV27 and TRBJ2-1, with unresolved D. This CDR3 has 13 amino acids. V was clipped by 5 bases and J by 4 bases, with 9 bases between them. The V gene's germline CDR1 is MNHEY and CDR2 SMNVEV (reference sequence). The CDR3 DNA reads TGTGCCAGCAGTCCCGACGGGTACAATGAGCAGTTCTTC. The encoded protein is CASSPDGYNEQFF.

The V and J genes are TRBV4-1 and TRBJ2-7; 7 bases line up with TRBD2. The V gene end was trimmed by 0 bases and the J gene end by 4 bases; junction bases not matched to a gene: 0. The germline gives CDR1 MGHRA, CDR2 YSYEKL. The CDR3 covers 13 residues. The DNA of the CDR3 is TGCGCCAGCAGCCAAGACGGGGGGTACGAGCAGTACTTC. Translation: CASSQDGGYEQYF.

The chain couples TRBV2 to TRBJ1-3, with D perhaps matching TRBD1 (5 bases). V was trimmed by 1 base and J by 1 base, leaving 11 bases between them. The CDR3 loop spans 16 amino acids. Germline V gives CDR1 SNHLY, CDR2 FYNNEI. The CDR3 region is CASSEGRVSSGNTIYF. For the CDR3, the DNA is TGTGCCAGCAGTGAAGGCAGGGTATCTTCTGGAAACACCATATATTTT.